These 32 T cell receptor beta chains were sequenced from one sample in a study of shared clonotypes between healthy human individuals. The naive CD8 population came from CD45RO-negative cells selected for CCR7, without terminally differentiated effector memory CD45RA+ cells. Here immunoSEQ multiplex PCR was the method, and the copy in TCRdb shows in-frame clones only, minus some. The sample holds about 2.2 million clones; 90% to 95% are singletons and the top ten take about 1.7%. Sequenced input: naive CD8+ T cells from PBMCs. These receptors were collected from a man younger than 35 in good health. Some clones in this sample may be carry-over from other donors' samples.

In this sample, this clone turned up once. The chain joins TRBV10-3 to TRBJ2-5; 7 bases are a match to TRBD1. The CDR3 spans 13 residues. With V trimmed by 10 bases and J by 2 bases, 7 bases remained unmatched. Per germline, CDR1 ENHRY and CDR2 SYGVKD. The CDR3: CATGTARQETQYF. CDR3 in DNA: TGTGCCACGGGGACAGCACGGCAAGAGACCCAGTACTTC.

This clone was detected once. V gene TRBV4-1 combines with J gene TRBJ1-3; D ambiguous. Germline-derived CDR1 and CDR2 are MGHRA and YSYEKL. V was trimmed by 1 base and J by 4 bases, leaving 17 bases between them. This CDR3 has 17 residues. CDR3 in DNA: TGCGCCAGCAGCCAAGTCGCCGTGCTCGGGCCCGGAAACACCATATATTTT. This gives the protein CASSQVAVLGPGNTIYF.

This chain links TRBV7-2 with TRBJ2-3, with 14 bases aligning to TRBD2. The V gene end was trimmed by 5 bases and the J gene end by 10 bases; junction bases not matched to a gene: 2. CDR3 length equals 13 residues. Germline lookup yields CDR1 SGHTA and CDR2 FQGNSA. In DNA, the CDR3 is TGTGCCAGCAGCCCGACTAGCGGGAGGGCGCAGTATTTT. Translated: CASSPTSGRAQYF. Full variable domain (remainder filled in from reference TRBV7-2 and TRBJ2-3): GAGVSQSPSNKVTEKGKDVELRCDPISGHTALYWYRQSLGQGLEFLIYFQGNSAPDKSGLPSDRFSAERTGGSVSTLTIQRTQQEDSAVYLCASSPTSGRAQYFGPGTRLTVL.

The rearrangement links TRBV2 to TRBJ2-7; the D gene is possibly TRBD2 (5 bases). The germline CDR1 and CDR2 sequences are SNHLY and FYNNEI. The CDR3 has 13 residues. V was pared by 3 bases and J by 5 bases, with 11 bases between. CDR3 amino acids: CASSDPGTHEQYF. CDR3 nucleotide sequence: TGTGCCAGCAGTGATCCGGGAACCCACGAGCAGTACTTC.

Turning to this clone: This sample also contains other DNA sequences that code for the same CDR3. The rearrangement joins TRBV6-5 to TRBJ1-1; the D is unclear. From germline, CDR1 is MNHEY and CDR2 SVGAGI. Trimming cost V 0 bases and J 5 bases, with 7 bases left between them. This CDR3 comprises 13 residues. The CDR3 loop reads CASSYSKGTEAFF. In DNA form, the CDR3 reads TGTGCCAGCAGTTACTCGAAGGGAACTGAAGCTTTCTTT.

In regard to this clone: The sample holds other DNA sequences that translate to the same CDR3. The chain uses TRBV27 and TRBJ1-2; D gene ambiguous. Germline CDR1 reads MNHEY; CDR2 reads SMNVEV (reference sequence). V lost 2 bases and J 4 bases, leaving 8 bases between the germline ends. This CDR3 comprises 13 residues. CDR3 in amino acids: CASSLSPGYGYTF. In DNA, the CDR3 is TGTGCCAGCAGTTTAAGCCCTGGCTATGGCTACACCTTC.

The gene calls are TRBV4-2 and TRBJ2-7; maybe TRBD2 (6 bases). Germline V CDR1 and CDR2: LGHNA, YNFKEQ. This CDR3 region has 15 residues. Trimming shortened V by 1 base and J by 4 bases, and 14 bases separated the two germline ends. The CDR3, as DNA: TGTGCCAGCAGCCAAGCACTAGCCGGCGGGTACGAGCAGTACTTC. Translation gives CASSQALAGGYEQYF.

This chain joins TRBV2 and TRBJ2-7; 7 bases align to TRBD1. V lost 6 bases to trimming and J lost 3 bases; unmatched junction nucleotides: 14. Per germline, CDR1 SNHLY and CDR2 FYNNEI. The CDR3 spans 16 residues. The CDR3 spells CASRTTGTSLNYEQYF. CDR3 bases: TGTGCCAGCAGGACGACAGGGACCAGCCTAAACTACGAGCAGTACTTC.

As concerns this clone: Different DNA sequences within this sample yield the same CDR3. The chain uses TRBV27 and TRBJ2-2; the D is unclear. The CDR3 has 12 residues. CDR1 and CDR2 (germline): MNHEY, SMNVEV (reference sequence). V shed 2 bases and J shed 6 bases, with 4 bases lying between them. CDR3 in DNA: TGTGCCAGCAGTTTAAGGTCCGGGGAGCTGTTTTTT. It yields the protein CASSLRSGELFF.

The chain carries TRBV13 and TRBJ2-5; D may be TRBD2 (5 bases). V was cut by 2 bases and J by 5 bases, with 12 bases left in between. The CDR3 runs 14 residues. Germline V gives CDR1 PRHDT, CDR2 FYEKMQ (reference sequence). The CDR3: CASSLPGIGETQYF. The CDR3 bases are TGTGCCAGCAGCTTACCGGGAATCGGTGAGACCCAGTACTTC.

This sequence joins TRBV19 and TRBJ2-7; D tentatively fits TRBD1 or TRBD2 (5 bases each). V lost 5 bases and J lost 4, with 18 bases in between. This CDR3 region has 15 residues. CDR1 and CDR2 from the germline V gene are LNHDA and SQIVND (reference sequence). Written as DNA, the CDR3 is TGTGCCAGTAGTGAACTTGGGGGAGTAGCGTACGAGCAGTACTTC. Protein: CASSELGGVAYEQYF.

The rearrangement links TRBV7-9 to TRBJ2-7; 9 bases are shared with TRBD1. This CDR3 is built from 16 residues. CDR1 is SEHNR, CDR2 FQNEAQ, per germline (reference sequence). V lost 5 bases to trimming and J lost 3 bases; unmatched junction nucleotides: 11. The CDR3 DNA reads TGTGCCAGCAGCCCAACGACGGGACAGGGCCTCTACGAGCAGTACTTC. Protein product: CASSPTTGQGLYEQYF.

This chain joins TRBV7-9 and TRBJ1-2; TRBD1 is a possible D gene (5 bases). The CDR3 sequence is 17 residues long. Trimming took off 2 bases at V and 2 bases at J, with 18 bases between the two ends. Germline values: CDR1 SEHNR, CDR2 FQNEAQ (reference sequence). In nucleotides, the CDR3 is TGTGCCAGCAGCTTAATGTCCGGCAGGGATGGAAACTATGGCTACACCTTC. It codes for CASSLMSGRDGNYGYTF.

The chain carries TRBV28 and TRBJ2-1; 11 nucleotides line up with TRBD2. Unmatched junction bases numbered 8, after V lost 6 bases and J lost 7 bases. Germline-derived CDR1 and CDR2 are MDHEN and SYDVKM. This CDR3 has 15 residues. The CDR3 nucleotides are TGTGCCAGCAGGCTAGCGGGAGGAGTATGGAATGAGCAGTTCTTC. As protein: CASRLAGGVWNEQFF.

V is TRBV6-1 and J is TRBJ2-5, with TRBD1 as a possible D gene (5 bases). The V gene's germline CDR1 is MNHNS and CDR2 SASEGT. CDR3 length equals 14 residues. The V end was cut by 1 base, the J end by 4 bases, with 10 bases between. This chain's CDR3 is CASSEGVGRETQYF. CDR3 nucleotides: TGTGCCAGCAGTGAAGGGGTGGGGCGAGAGACCCAGTACTTC.

V gene TRBV27 combines with J gene TRBJ2-1; 7 nucleotides agree with TRBD1. The length of the CDR3 is 15 residues. From germline, CDR1 is MNHEY and CDR2 SMNVEV (reference sequence). Trimming at V came to 6 bases and at J to 2 bases, leaving 7 bases not matched to a gene. Here the CDR3 reads CASSPDRETYNEQFF. Written as DNA, the CDR3 is TGTGCCAGCAGCCCTGACAGGGAAACCTACAATGAGCAGTTCTTC.

V is TRBV4-1 and J is TRBJ1-3, with a possible D match to TRBD1 (5 bases). Between the trimmed V and J ends, which lost 0 bases and 0 bases, there was a span of 15 bases. Germline CDR1 reads MGHRA; CDR2 reads YSYEKL. The CDR3 loop spans 18 amino acids. The CDR3 is CASSQDWGTDSSGNTIYF. The CDR3 bases are TGCGCCAGCAGCCAAGATTGGGGGACGGATTCCTCTGGAAACACCATATATTTT.

This chain connects TRBV19 to TRBJ2-2, with 8 positions matching TRBD1. The J segment lost 3 bases and the V segment lost 7 bases, leaving 4 bases of the junction unmatched. Per germline, CDR1 LNHDA and CDR2 SQIVND (reference sequence). This CDR3 is built from 14 residues. In nucleotides, the CDR3 is TGTGCCAGTATTGACAGGGGATACACCGGGGAGCTGTTTTTT. As protein: CASIDRGYTGELFF. Full variable domain (missing parts from reference TRBV19 and TRBJ2-2): DGGITQSPKYLFRKEGQNVTLSCEQNLNHDAMYWYRQDPGQGLRLIYYSQIVNDFQKGDIAEGYSVSREKKESFPLTVTSAQKNPTAFYLCASIDRGYTGELFFGEGSRLTVL.

V usage is TRBV27 and J usage is TRBJ2-1; 9 bases agree with TRBD1. Trimming removed 5 bases from V and 4 bases from J; junction bases left unmatched: 3. Germline CDR1 MNHEY, CDR2 SMNVEV (reference sequence). The CDR3 extends over 14 amino acids. The CDR3 bases are TGTGCCAGCAGTATGGACAGGGGATACAATGAGCAGTTCTTC. Translation: CASSMDRGYNEQFF.

V and J are TRBV6-1 and TRBJ2-7; TRBD2 is a possible D gene (5 bases). Germline values: CDR1 MNHNS, CDR2 SASEGT. The CDR3 length is 15 residues. Deletions cut 1 base from V and 2 bases from J, with 12 bases between. Here the CDR3 reads CASSEGSSGPYEQYF. In DNA, the CDR3 is TGTGCCAGCAGTGAAGGGAGCAGCGGACCCTACGAGCAGTACTTC.

DNA of the CDR3: TGTGCCAGCAGCTTGGGGTCCGGGATTAACGACGAGCAGTACTTC. Translating gives CASSLGSGINDEQYF. V and J are TRBV5-5 and TRBJ2-7; D might be TRBD2 (5 bases). Trimming shortened V by 0 bases and J by 5 bases, and 15 bases separated the two germline ends. Germline lookup yields CDR1 SGHKS and CDR2 YYEKEE (reference sequence). There are 15 residues in the CDR3.

J is TRBJ2-7 and V is TRBV27, with D tentatively TRBD2 (6 bases). Trimming shortened V by 8 bases and J by 7 bases, and 15 bases separated the two germline ends. Germline V gives CDR1 MNHEY, CDR2 SMNVEV (reference sequence). This CDR3 contains 12 residues. CDR3 amino acids: CASGLFGGEQYF. CDR3 sequence (DNA): TGTGCCAGCGGCCTTTTCGGGGGAGAGCAGTACTTC.

V gene TRBV7-9 combines with J gene TRBJ1-5; no definite D call. The CDR3 totals 17 residues. CDR1 and CDR2 from the germline V gene are SEHNR and FQNEAQ (reference sequence). V was clipped by 1 base and J by 2 bases, with 15 bases between them. CDR3 protein: CASSLVGGEPGNQPQHF. Here the CDR3 DNA reads TGTGCCAGCAGCTTAGTTGGCGGGGAACCTGGCAATCAGCCCCAGCATTTT.

Concerning this clone: In the same sample, other DNA sequences code for this CDR3. The chain combines TRBV11-2 with TRBJ2-7, with 11 positions matching TRBD2. V shed 5 bases and J 2 bases; nucleotides not matched to a gene: 2. The germline V gene encodes CDR1 SGHAT and CDR2 FQNNGV. The CDR3 extends over 14 amino acids. CDR3 nucleotides: TGTGCCAGCAGCCCGGGACTAGCGGCCTACGAGCAGTACTTC. This sequence encodes CASSPGLAAYEQYF.

The chain couples TRBV4-3 to TRBJ2-1; no clear D gene. Trimming pared 1 base from V and 7 bases from J, leaving 8 bases between. The CDR3 consists of 13 residues. Germline assignment: CDR1 LGHNA and CDR2 YSLEER. DNA for the CDR3: TGCGCCAGCAGCCAAGGGTTGCGTAATGAGCAGTTCTTC. Translating gives CASSQGLRNEQFF.

The genes are TRBV11-2 and TRBJ2-7, with 13 positions matching TRBD2. Germline V gene lookup returns CDR1 SGHAT and CDR2 FQNNGV. Trimming took 2 bases from V and 4 from J; bases not matched to a gene: 14. The CDR3 spans 19 residues. The CDR3: CASSLLAAAGLAGEYEQYF. CDR3 sequence (DNA): TGTGCCAGCAGCTTACTTGCCGCAGCCGGACTAGCGGGAGAGTACGAGCAGTACTTC. The whole variable domain, filled in from reference TRBV11-2 and TRBJ2-7, reads EAGVAQSPRYKIIEKRQSVAFWCNPISGHATLYWYQQILGQGPKLLIQFQNNGVVDDSQLPKDRFSAERLKGVDSTLKIQPAKLEDSAVYLCASSLLAAAGLAGEYEQYFGPGTRLTVT.

This chain links TRBV30 with TRBJ1-2; D is undetermined. Germline V gene lookup returns CDR1 GTSNPN and CDR2 SVGIG (reference sequence). V was shortened by 2 bases and J by 3 bases, with 10 bases between the two germline ends. CDR3 length: 13 amino acids. CDR3 sequence: CAWSHVWDYGYTF. CDR3 nucleotide sequence: TGTGCCTGGAGTCACGTTTGGGACTATGGCTACACCTTC. Based on the CDR3 plus reference TRBV30 and TRBJ1-2, the full variable domain is SQTIHQWPATLVQPVGSPLSLECTVEGTSNPNLYWYRQAAGRGLQLLFYSVGIGQISSEVPQNLSASRPQDRQFILSSKKLLLSDSGFYLCAWSHVWDYGYTFGSGTRLTVV.

The chain is built from TRBV15 and TRBJ2-1; 7 nucleotides line up with TRBD1. The CDR3 totals 15 residues. Germline values: CDR1 LNHNV, CDR2 YYDKDF (reference sequence). V lost 0 bases to trimming and J lost 4 bases; unmatched junction nucleotides: 3. CDR3 sequence reads: CATSREDRVYNEQFF. In nucleotides, the CDR3 is TGTGCCACCAGCAGAGAAGACAGGGTTTACAATGAGCAGTTCTTC. The variable domain in full, with the rest retrieved from reference TRBV15 and TRBJ2-1, is DAMVIQNPRYQVTQFGKPVTLSCSQTLNHNVMYWYQQKSSQAPKLLFHYYDKDFNNEADTPDNFQSRRPNTSFCFLDIRSPGLGDTAMYLCATSREDRVYNEQFFGPGTRLTVL.

This chain links TRBV2 with TRBJ2-3, with TRBD1 matching 8 bases. From germline, CDR1 is SNHLY and CDR2 FYNNEI. After removal of 6 bases from V and 4 bases from J, the junction contained 15 bases not matched to a gene. The CDR3 extends over 17 amino acids. The CDR3 DNA reads TGTGCCAGCAGCCGCCAGCCTCCGACAGGGGATGCAGATACGCAGTATTTT. Protein sequence: CASSRQPPTGDADTQYF.

The chain links TRBV2 to TRBJ2-5; the D gene is possibly TRBD2 (6 bases). The tail of the sequence fits TRBJ2-7 better, so the J call may be wrong. This CDR3 spans 16 amino acids. Germline V gene lookup returns CDR1 SNHLY and CDR2 FYNNEI. The CDR3 DNA reads as TGTGCCAGCACCGACCCCCCCGGGAGTAGCCCCTACGAGCAGTACTTC. Amino acid sequence: CASTDPPGSSPYEQYF.

This chain links TRBV11-1 with TRBJ2-1, with TRBD2 matching 8 bases. Trimming took 5 bases from V and 4 from J; bases not matched to a gene: 7. Per germline, CDR1 SGHAT and CDR2 FQDESV (reference sequence). CDR3 size: 15 residues. The CDR3 is CASSPWASGYNEQFF. The CDR3 DNA reads TGTGCCAGCAGCCCATGGGCTAGCGGGTACAATGAGCAGTTCTTC.

This chain connects TRBV7-2 to TRBJ2-2; tentatively, D is TRBD2 (6 bases). The V gene lost 4 bases and the J gene lost 5 bases, with 26 bases spanning the gap. The length of the CDR3 is 19 residues. Germline loops: CDR1 SGHTA, CDR2 FQGNSA. The CDR3 is CASSSGERGFYVGTGELFF. The CDR3 DNA sequence: TGTGCCAGCAGCTCGGGGGAGAGAGGTTTTTACGTGGGGACCGGGGAGCTGTTTTTT. Drawing the rest from reference TRBV7-2 and TRBJ2-2, the complete variable domain is GAGVSQSPSNKVTEKGKDVELRCDPISGHTALYWYRQSLGQGLEFLIYFQGNSAPDKSGLPSDRFSAERTGGSVSTLTIQRTQQEDSAVYLCASSSGERGFYVGTGELFFGEGSRLTVL.